This TCR beta chain was captured by sequencing in a study of cytomegalovirus exposure and HLA in healthy donors. This CDR3 is 15 amino acids long. The V gene's germline CDR1 is MGHRA and CDR2 YSYEKL. V was clipped by 1 base and J by 6 bases, with 14 bases between them. Study-level findings and limits: Most subjects had HLA-A and HLA-B alleles reportedly predicted accurately by TCR beta sequences. The classifier, whose performance was assessed in both the original and validation cohorts, reportedly diagnosed cytomegalovirus status with high specificity and sensitivity. By a later analysis, the bulk of CMV-associated TCR beta chains appeared HLA-restricted.

This PCR relied on a set of 60 Vbeta primers and 13 Jbeta primers. Generated by immunoSEQ multiplex PCR, the TCRdb table keeps only in-frame clones and is missing some. The sample holds about 180,000 clones, around 81% seen once. As regards this clone: No antigen is known for it.

The gene calls are TRBV4-1 and TRBJ2-3; tentative D call: TRBD1 (6 bases). This receptor was taken from a woman aged 25 to 45 in good health and CMV-seronegative. The sample comprised PBMCs. The CDR3 nucleotides are TGCGCCAGCAGCCAAGGTACAGGGTTAGCGGATACGCAGTATTTT. This gives the protein CASSQGTGLADTQYF.